This is a list of T cell receptor beta chains from one sample in a study of cytomegalovirus exposure and HLA in healthy donors. Method: immunoSEQ multiplex PCR; TCRdb's copy keeps in-frame clones and lacks some. Among about 130,000 clones listed, roughly four fifths were seen once. Material: PBMCs. The receptors here all came from a boy aged 5-17 years in good health and CMV-seronegative. The CDR3 runs from the conserved cysteine through the conserved F or W. A D gene is named only where the DNA matches it firmly. Clone sizes are given selectively: once, few, many, or a class where the clone is expanded.

CDR3 protein: CASSARARDTQYF
CDR3 DNA: TGTGCCAGCAGTGCGAGGGCCCGCGATACGCAGTATTTT
CDR3 length: 13
D gene: NA
clone size: NA
J gene: TRBJ2-3
V gene: TRBV2

CDR3 protein: CAWSELATDTQYF
CDR3 DNA: TGTGCCTGGAGTGAGTTGGCCACAGATACGCAGTATTTT
CDR3 length: 13
D gene: NA
clone size: once
J gene: TRBJ2-3
V gene: TRBV30

CDR3 protein: CASNTADEAFF
CDR3 DNA: TGTGCCAGCAATACGGCGGATGAAGCTTTCTTT
CDR3 length: 11
D gene: NA
clone size: NA
J gene: TRBJ1-1
V gene: TRBV6-5

CDR3 protein: CASSLGASGKIGEQYF
CDR3 DNA: TGCGCCAGCAGCTTGGGAGCTAGCGGGAAGATCGGCGAGCAGTACTTC
CDR3 length: 16
D gene: TRBD2
clone size: NA
J gene: TRBJ2-7
V gene: TRBV5-1

CDR3 protein: CASSFGGLGNQPQHF
CDR3 DNA: TGTGCCAGCAGTTTTGGAGGGCTCGGCAATCAGCCCCAGCATTTT
CDR3 length: 15
D gene: NA
clone size: NA
J gene: TRBJ1-5
V gene: TRBV27

CDR3 protein: CASSRSRDWRETQYF
CDR3 DNA: TGCGCCAGCAGCCGCTCCCGGGACTGGAGAGAGACCCAGTACTTC
CDR3 length: 15
D gene: NA
clone size: NA
J gene: TRBJ2-5
V gene: TRBV4-3

CDR3 protein: CASSQDPEPPKNIQYF
CDR3 DNA: TGTGCCAGCAGCCAAGATCCGGAGCCCCCCAAAAACATTCAGTACTTC
CDR3 length: 16
D gene: NA
clone size: NA
J gene: TRBJ2-4
V gene: TRBV4-2

CDR3 protein: CASSVERMNTEAFF
CDR3 DNA: TGTGCCAGCAGCGTAGAGAGAATGAACACTGAAGCTTTCTTT
CDR3 length: 14
D gene: NA
clone size: NA
J gene: TRBJ1-1
V gene: TRBV9

CDR3 protein: CASSDSATNEKLFF
CDR3 DNA: TGTGCCAGCAGTGACTCTGCAACTAATGAAAAACTGTTTTTT
CDR3 length: 14
D gene: NA
clone size: NA
J gene: TRBJ1-4
V gene: TRBV2

CDR3 protein: CASSLDPGGYREQFF
CDR3 DNA: TGTGCCAGCAGCTTAGATCCAGGGGGATATCGTGAGCAGTTCTTC
CDR3 length: 15
D gene: TRBD1
clone size: NA
J gene: TRBJ2-1
V gene: TRBV7-2

CDR3 protein: CAWSAGAGYGYTF
CDR3 DNA: TGTGCCTGGTCGGCGGGGGCAGGGTATGGCTACACCTTC
CDR3 length: 13
D gene: NA
clone size: NA
J gene: TRBJ1-2
V gene: TRBV30

CDR3 protein: CASSTGQGARGANVLTF
CDR3 DNA: TGTGCCAGTAGTACCGGGCAGGGGGCTCGTGGGGCCAACGTCCTGACTTTC
CDR3 length: 17
D gene: TRBD1
clone size: NA
J gene: TRBJ2-6
V gene: TRBV19

CDR3 protein: CASSLGAGWVHEQFF
CDR3 DNA: TGTGCCAGCAGCTTAGGGGCGGGGTGGGTCCATGAGCAGTTCTTC
CDR3 length: 15
D gene: NA
clone size: NA
J gene: TRBJ2-1
V gene: TRBV11-3

CDR3 protein: CSVEWDRWGYGYTF
CDR3 DNA: TGCAGCGTTGAATGGGACAGGTGGGGCTATGGCTACACCTTC
CDR3 length: 14
D gene: TRBD1
clone size: NA
J gene: TRBJ1-2
V gene: TRBV29-1

CDR3 protein: CASSRLAETYNEQFF
CDR3 DNA: TGTGCCAGCAGTAGACTAGCGGAAACCTACAATGAGCAGTTCTTC
CDR3 length: 15
D gene: TRBD2
clone size: NA
J gene: TRBJ2-1
V gene: TRBV6-1

CDR3 protein: CASRKTIAGGQALFSTDTQYF
CDR3 DNA: TGTGCCAGCAGAAAGACCATTGCGGGAGGGCAAGCCCTCTTTTCCACAGATACGCAGTATTTT
CDR3 length: 21
D gene: TRBD2
clone size: once
J gene: TRBJ2-3
V gene: TRBV7-3

CDR3 protein: CTSSVTSGPFYNEQFF
CDR3 DNA: TGCACCAGCAGCGTTACTAGCGGACCCTTCTACAATGAGCAGTTCTTC
CDR3 length: 16
D gene: NA
clone size: NA
J gene: TRBJ2-1
V gene: TRBV1

CDR3 protein: CAWSAGLAGVYEQYF
CDR3 DNA: TGTGCCTGGAGTGCGGGACTAGCGGGAGTCTACGAGCAGTACTTC
CDR3 length: 15
D gene: TRBD2
clone size: NA
J gene: TRBJ2-7
V gene: TRBV30

CDR3 protein: CATLSTDTQYF
CDR3 DNA: TGTGCCACCCTCTCGACAGATACGCAGTATTTT
CDR3 length: 11
D gene: NA
clone size: NA
J gene: TRBJ2-3
V gene: TRBV7-9

CDR3 protein: CASRSQWDYGYTF
CDR3 DNA: TGTGCCAGCAGATCACAGTGGGACTATGGCTACACCTTC
CDR3 length: 13
D gene: NA
clone size: NA
J gene: TRBJ1-2
V gene: TRBV7-2

CDR3 protein: CASRRESQEGAFF
CDR3 DNA: TGCGCCAGCAGGAGGGAGTCTCAAGAGGGCGCTTTCTTT
CDR3 length: 13
D gene: NA
clone size: NA
J gene: TRBJ1-1
V gene: TRBV5-1

CDR3 protein: CASSVTGRTYEQYF
CDR3 DNA: TGTGCCAGCAGTGTGACAGGACGTACCTACGAGCAGTACTTC
CDR3 length: 14
D gene: NA
clone size: NA
J gene: TRBJ2-7
V gene: TRBV25-1

CDR3 protein: CARGRGTSTDTQYF
CDR3 DNA: TGCGCCAGGGGGCGGGGGACCAGCACAGATACGCAGTATTTT
CDR3 length: 14
D gene: TRBD2
clone size: NA
J gene: TRBJ2-3
V gene: TRBV10-1

CDR3 protein: CASSPADRVNTEAFF
CDR3 DNA: TGTGCCAGCAGCCCGGCGGACAGGGTTAACACTGAAGCTTTCTTT
CDR3 length: 15
D gene: TRBD1
clone size: NA
J gene: TRBJ1-1
V gene: TRBV7-9

CDR3 protein: CASSEGLGEAYEQYF
CDR3 DNA: TGTGCCAGCAGTGAAGGACTAGGGGAAGCCTACGAGCAGTACTTC
CDR3 length: 15
D gene: NA
clone size: NA
J gene: TRBJ2-7
V gene: TRBV6-1

CDR3 protein: CASSFTGVAYEQYF
CDR3 DNA: TGCGCCAGCAGCTTTACAGGGGTGGCCTACGAGCAGTACTTC
CDR3 length: 14
D gene: TRBD1
clone size: NA
J gene: TRBJ2-7
V gene: TRBV5-1

CDR3 protein: CASSQDTGESVLTF
CDR3 DNA: TGCGCCAGCAGCCAAGATACGGGTGAGAGCGTCCTGACTTTC
CDR3 length: 14
D gene: NA
clone size: once
J gene: TRBJ2-6
V gene: TRBV4-1

CDR3 protein: CASSLNRGNYEQYF
CDR3 DNA: TGTGCCAGCAGCTTAAACAGGGGGAATTACGAGCAGTACTTC
CDR3 length: 14
D gene: TRBD1
clone size: once
J gene: TRBJ2-7
V gene: TRBV5-4

CDR3 protein: CAISNEGQGAWYEQFF
CDR3 DNA: TGTGCCATCAGCAACGAGGGACAGGGGGCATGGTATGAGCAGTTCTTC
CDR3 length: 16
D gene: TRBD1
clone size: NA
J gene: TRBJ2-1
V gene: TRBV10-3

CDR3 protein: CASSLSRGNEAFF
CDR3 DNA: TGTGCCAGCAGTTTATCAAGGGGGAATGAGGCTTTCTTT
CDR3 length: 13
D gene: NA
clone size: once
J gene: TRBJ1-1
V gene: TRBV27

CDR3 protein: CAISESRDTEAFF
CDR3 DNA: TGTGCCATCAGTGAGTCGAGGGACACTGAAGCTTTCTTT
CDR3 length: 13
D gene: NA
clone size: NA
J gene: TRBJ1-1
V gene: TRBV10-3

CDR3 protein: CAWRWTSGNSYEQYF
CDR3 DNA: TGTGCCTGGAGATGGACTAGCGGGAACTCCTACGAGCAGTACTTC
CDR3 length: 15
D gene: TRBD2
clone size: NA
J gene: TRBJ2-7
V gene: TRBV30

CDR3 protein: CASSLEDSLYGYTF
CDR3 DNA: TGTGCCAGCAGCTTAGAGGACAGTCTCTATGGCTACACCTTC
CDR3 length: 14
D gene: NA
clone size: NA
J gene: TRBJ1-2
V gene: TRBV7-2

CDR3 protein: CASSHIATWDKKRNEQFF
CDR3 DNA: TGTGCCAGCAGCCACATTGCCACTTGGGACAAGAAGAGGAATGAGCAGTTCTTC
CDR3 length: 18
D gene: NA
clone size: NA
J gene: TRBJ2-1
V gene: TRBV27

CDR3 protein: CASRGGTYSNQPQHF
CDR3 DNA: TGTGCCAGCCGGGGGGGGACCTATAGCAATCAGCCCCAGCATTTT
CDR3 length: 15
D gene: NA
clone size: NA
J gene: TRBJ1-5
V gene: TRBV18

CDR3 protein: CASSFLTGSDTEAFF
CDR3 DNA: TGTGCCAGCAGTTTCCTGACTGGGTCCGATACTGAAGCTTTCTTT
CDR3 length: 15
D gene: NA
clone size: NA
J gene: TRBJ1-1
V gene: TRBV27

CDR3 protein: CAWSAVGGRPTDTQYF
CDR3 DNA: TGTGCCTGGAGTGCGGTAGGCGGGAGGCCCACAGATACGCAGTATTTT
CDR3 length: 16
D gene: TRBD2
clone size: NA
J gene: TRBJ2-3
V gene: TRBV30

CDR3 protein: CATTNAGRYEKLFF
CDR3 DNA: TGTGCCACCACAAACGCGGGACGGTATGAAAAACTGTTTTTT
CDR3 length: 14
D gene: NA
clone size: NA
J gene: TRBJ1-4
V gene: TRBV15

CDR3 protein: CASSFSGTDTQYF
CDR3 DNA: TGTGCCAGCAGCTTCTCTGGCACAGATACGCAGTATTTT
CDR3 length: 13
D gene: NA
clone size: NA
J gene: TRBJ2-3
V gene: TRBV13

CDR3 protein: CASSPPGGTETQYF
CDR3 DNA: TGTGCCAGCAGCCCGCCAGGGGGAACTGAGACCCAGTACTTC
CDR3 length: 14
D gene: TRBD1
clone size: NA
J gene: TRBJ2-5
V gene: TRBV9

CDR3 protein: CASSVQPGPTEAFF
CDR3 DNA: TGTGCCAGCAGCGTTCAACCAGGGCCCACTGAAGCTTTCTTT
CDR3 length: 14
D gene: NA
clone size: NA
J gene: TRBJ1-1
V gene: TRBV2